The entry below describes one T cell receptor (beta chain). Antigen: not known. Data came from immunoSEQ multiplex PCR; TCRdb stores just in-frame clones and leaves some out. The table includes about 130,000 clones, about 86% detected once. CDR1 and CDR2 from the germline V gene are SGHAT and FQNNGV. This CDR3 comprises 14 residues. V was shortened by 5 bases and J by 9 bases, with 20 bases between the two germline ends. This entry is derived from a study of T cell responses to AZD1222 COVID-19 vaccine. Regarding the study as a whole: With dominance at 160-218 and 743-854, vaccine-associated CD4 TCRs spanned spike. Baseline testing showed seropositivity in only a handful of AZD1222 recipients. Clonal diversity was possibly underestimated, and white British individuals and females predominated among donors.

The sequencing used peripheral blood, collected on day 0 of AZD1222 vaccination. The clonotype was recovered from an adult in good health. The V and J genes are TRBV11-2 and TRBJ2-7, with D perhaps being TRBD1 or TRBD2 (5 bases each). DNA of the CDR3: TGTGCCAGCAGCCGAGGGGAGATGTACGAGGGGCAGTACTTC. It specifies CASSRGEMYEGQYF.